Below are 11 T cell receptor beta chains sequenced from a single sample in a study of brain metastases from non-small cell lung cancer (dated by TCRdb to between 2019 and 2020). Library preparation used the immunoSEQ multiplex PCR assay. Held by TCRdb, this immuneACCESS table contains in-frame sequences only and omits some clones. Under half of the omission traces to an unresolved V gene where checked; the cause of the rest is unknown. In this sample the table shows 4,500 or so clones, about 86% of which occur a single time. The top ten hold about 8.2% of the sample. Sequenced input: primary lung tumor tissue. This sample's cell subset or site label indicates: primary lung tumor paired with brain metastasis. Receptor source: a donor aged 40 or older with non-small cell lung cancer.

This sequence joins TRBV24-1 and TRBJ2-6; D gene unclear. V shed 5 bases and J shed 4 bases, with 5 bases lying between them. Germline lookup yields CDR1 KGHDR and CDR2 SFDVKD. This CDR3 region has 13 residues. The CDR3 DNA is TGTGCCACCAGTGTGACAGGGGCCAACGTCCTGACTTTC. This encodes CATSVTGANVLTF.

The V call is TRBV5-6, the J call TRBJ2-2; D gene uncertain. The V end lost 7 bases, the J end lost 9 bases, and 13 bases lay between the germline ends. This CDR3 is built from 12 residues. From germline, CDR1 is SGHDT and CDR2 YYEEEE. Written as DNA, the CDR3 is TGTGCCAGCGGGCTATTGGACCGGGAGCTGTTTTTT. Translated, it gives CASGLLDRELFF. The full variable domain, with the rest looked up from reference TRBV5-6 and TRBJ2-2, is DAGVTQSPTHLIKTRGQQVTLRCSPKSGHDTVSWYQQALGQGPQFIFQYYEEEERQRGNFPDRFSGHQFPNYSSELNVNALLLGDSALYLCASGLLDRELFFGEGSRLTVL.

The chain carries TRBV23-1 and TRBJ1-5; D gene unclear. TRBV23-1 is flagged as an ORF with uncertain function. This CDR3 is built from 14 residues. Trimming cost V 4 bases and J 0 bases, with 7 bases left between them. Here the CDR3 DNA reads TGCGCCAGCAGTCGGCTCCATAGCAATCAGCCCCAGCATTTT. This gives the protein CASSRLHSNQPQHF.

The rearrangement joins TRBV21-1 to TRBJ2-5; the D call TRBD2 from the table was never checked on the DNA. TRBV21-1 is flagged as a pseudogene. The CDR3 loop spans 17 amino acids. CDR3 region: CASSKGEGGRFQETQYF. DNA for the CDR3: TGTGCCAGCAGCAAAGGGGAGGGGGGTAGGTTCCAAGAGACCCAGTACTTC.

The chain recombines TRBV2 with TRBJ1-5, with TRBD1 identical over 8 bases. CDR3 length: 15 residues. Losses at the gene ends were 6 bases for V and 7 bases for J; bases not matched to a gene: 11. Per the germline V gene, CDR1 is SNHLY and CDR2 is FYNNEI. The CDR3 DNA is TGTGCCAGCAGCCAGGAGGACAGGGTAGTCCAGCCCCAGCATTTT. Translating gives CASSQEDRVVQPQHF.

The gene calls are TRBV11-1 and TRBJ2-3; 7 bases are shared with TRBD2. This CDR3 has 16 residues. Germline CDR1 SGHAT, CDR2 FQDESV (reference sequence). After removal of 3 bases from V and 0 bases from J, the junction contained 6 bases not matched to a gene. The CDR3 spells CASSFSSGVSTDTQYF. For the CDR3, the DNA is TGTGCCAGCAGCTTCTCAAGCGGGGTGAGCACAGATACGCAGTATTTT.

CDR3 residues: CASSLDGVYGYTF. The CDR3 DNA follows: TGTGCCAGCAGCTTGGATGGAGTCTATGGCTACACCTTC. This chain uses TRBV5-8 with TRBJ1-2; no reliable D call. This CDR3 spans 13 amino acids. Deletions cut 0 bases from V and 4 bases from J, with 7 bases between. Per the germline V gene, CDR1 is SGHTS and CDR2 is YDEGEE.

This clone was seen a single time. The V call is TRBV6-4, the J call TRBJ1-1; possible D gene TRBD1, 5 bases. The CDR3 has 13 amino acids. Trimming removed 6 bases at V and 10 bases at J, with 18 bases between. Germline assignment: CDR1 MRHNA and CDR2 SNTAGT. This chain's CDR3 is CASRVRDPGLAFF. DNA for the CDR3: TGTGCCAGCAGAGTCCGGGACCCAGGTCTAGCTTTCTTT.

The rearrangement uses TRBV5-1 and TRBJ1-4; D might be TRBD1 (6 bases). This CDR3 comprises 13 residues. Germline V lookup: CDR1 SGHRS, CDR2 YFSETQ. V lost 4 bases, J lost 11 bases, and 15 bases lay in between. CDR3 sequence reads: CASSVAGEGKLFF. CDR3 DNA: TGCGCCAGCAGCGTGGCAGGGGAGGGGAAACTGTTTTTT.

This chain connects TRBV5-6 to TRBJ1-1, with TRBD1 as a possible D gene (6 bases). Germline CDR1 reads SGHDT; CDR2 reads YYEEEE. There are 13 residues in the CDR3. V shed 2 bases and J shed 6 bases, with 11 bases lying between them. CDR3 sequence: CASSFARGSEAFF. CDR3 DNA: TGTGCCAGCAGCTTCGCCAGGGGCTCTGAAGCTTTCTTT.

DNA for the CDR3: TGTGCCAGCAGTGAAGGAGGGGGGTGGACCCTCCACTTT. Residues: CASSEGGGWTLHF. The chain is built from TRBV6-1 and TRBJ1-6, with D perhaps TRBD1 (6 bases). There are 13 residues in the CDR3. Between the trimmed V and J ends, which lost 1 base and 14 bases, there was a span of 12 bases. In germline, CDR1 is MNHNS, CDR2 SASEGT.